This T cell receptor beta chain was sequenced for a study of blood T cell repertoires in COVID-19. For the study at large: Donors in the United States, Italy and Spain gave samples during acute or convalescent COVID-19. T cells, B-cell-depleted T cells, or PBMCs provided the cDNA or gDNA that served as material.

Trimming stripped 8 bases from V and 2 bases from J, with 13 bases between. The germline V gene encodes CDR1 SNHLY and CDR2 FYNNEI. The CDR3 runs 15 residues. The authors' processing: Counts of nucleated cells, estimated from reference gene primer amplification, were obtained. The method was immunoSEQ multiplex PCR; TCRdb's version includes in-frame clones alone and lacks a portion of them. V and J calls and clone size are as listed in that table; D and trimming were resolved from the DNA. Of 250,000 to 300,000 clones in the sample, roughly nine tenths were seen once. Sample: peripheral blood. This clonotype originated in a man aged 45 to 65 with acute or convalescent COVID-19. The V gene is TRBV2, the J gene TRBJ1-6; the D gene is possibly TRBD1 (6 bases). The CDR3 region is CASLSGAAYNSPLHF. DNA for the CDR3: TGTGCCAGCTTATCAGGGGCAGCCTATAATTCACCCCTCCACTTT.